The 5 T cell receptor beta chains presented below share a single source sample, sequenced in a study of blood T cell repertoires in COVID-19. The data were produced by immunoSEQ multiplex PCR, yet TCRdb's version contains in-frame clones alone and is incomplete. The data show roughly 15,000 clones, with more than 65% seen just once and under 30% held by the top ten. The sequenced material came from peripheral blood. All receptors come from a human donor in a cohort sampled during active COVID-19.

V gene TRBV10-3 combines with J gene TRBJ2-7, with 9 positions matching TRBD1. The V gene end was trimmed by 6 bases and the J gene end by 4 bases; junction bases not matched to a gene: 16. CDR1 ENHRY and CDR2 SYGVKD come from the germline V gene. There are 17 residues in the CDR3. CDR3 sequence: CAISYRTATGGTYEQYF. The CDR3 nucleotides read TGTGCCATCAGCTACCGGACCGCGACAGGGGGAACTTACGAGCAGTACTTC.

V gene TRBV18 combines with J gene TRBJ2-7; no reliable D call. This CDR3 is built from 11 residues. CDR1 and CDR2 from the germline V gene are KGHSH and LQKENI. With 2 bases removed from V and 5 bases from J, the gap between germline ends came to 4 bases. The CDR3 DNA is TGTGCCAGCTCACCAAGCGACGAGCAGTACTTC. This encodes CASSPSDEQYF.

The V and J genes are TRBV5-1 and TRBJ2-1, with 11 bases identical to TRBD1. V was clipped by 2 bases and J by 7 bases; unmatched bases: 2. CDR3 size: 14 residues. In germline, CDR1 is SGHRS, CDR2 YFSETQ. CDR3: CASSLGQGANEQFF. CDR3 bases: TGCGCCAGCAGCTTAGGACAGGGGGCGAATGAGCAGTTCTTC.

The CDR3 sequence: CASSQAQGLGGFF. In nucleotides, the CDR3 is TGCGCCAGCAGCCAAGCGCAGGGACTAGGAGGGTTCTTC. The J gene is TRBJ2-1, the V gene TRBV4-1; 8 bases align to TRBD2. Germline V gene lookup returns CDR1 MGHRA and CDR2 YSYEKL. CDR3 length: 13 amino acids. V was clipped by 1 base and J by 15 bases; unmatched bases: 8.

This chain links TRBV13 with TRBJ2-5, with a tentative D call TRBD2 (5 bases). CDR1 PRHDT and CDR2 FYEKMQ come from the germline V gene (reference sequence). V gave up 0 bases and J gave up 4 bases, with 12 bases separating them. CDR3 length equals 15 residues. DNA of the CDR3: TGTGCCAGCAGCTTAGGCGGCCGGGGATCAGAGACCCAGTACTTC. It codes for CASSLGGRGSETQYF.